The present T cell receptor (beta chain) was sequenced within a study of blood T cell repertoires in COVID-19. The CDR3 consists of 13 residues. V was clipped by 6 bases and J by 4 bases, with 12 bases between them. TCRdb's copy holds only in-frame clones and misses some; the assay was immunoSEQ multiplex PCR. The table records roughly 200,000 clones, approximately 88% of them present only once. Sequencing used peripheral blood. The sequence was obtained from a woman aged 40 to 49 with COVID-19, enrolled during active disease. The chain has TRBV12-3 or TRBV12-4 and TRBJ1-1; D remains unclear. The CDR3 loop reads CASRLGWGTEAFF. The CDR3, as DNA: TGTGCCAGCAGACTAGGCTGGGGCACTGAAGCTTTCTTT.